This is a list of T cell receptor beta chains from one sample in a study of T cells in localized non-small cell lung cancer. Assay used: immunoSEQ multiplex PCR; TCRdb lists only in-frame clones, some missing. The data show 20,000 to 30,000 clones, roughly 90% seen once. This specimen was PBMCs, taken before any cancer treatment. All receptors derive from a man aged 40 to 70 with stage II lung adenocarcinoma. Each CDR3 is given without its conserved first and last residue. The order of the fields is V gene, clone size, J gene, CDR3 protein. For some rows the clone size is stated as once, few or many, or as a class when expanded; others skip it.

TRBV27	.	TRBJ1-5	ASRTDAFGSNQPQH
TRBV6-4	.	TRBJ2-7	ASSDGTGVYEQY
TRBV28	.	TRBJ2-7	ASTGPGSPSYEQY
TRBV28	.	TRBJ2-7	ASSPREGTFGDEQY
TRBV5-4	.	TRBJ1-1	ASSFLDRTNTEAF
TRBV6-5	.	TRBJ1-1	ASSGTAYPEAF
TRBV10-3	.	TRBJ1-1	AIRGQEATEAF
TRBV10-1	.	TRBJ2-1	ASSESTGLAGVGNEQF
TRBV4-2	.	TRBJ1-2	ASSPSGTPANYGYT
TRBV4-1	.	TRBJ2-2	ASSQATTSGTNTGELF
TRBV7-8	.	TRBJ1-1	VITRTGRDTEAF
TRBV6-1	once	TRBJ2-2	ASRVQENTGELF
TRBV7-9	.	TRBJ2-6	ASSLDRAGANVLT
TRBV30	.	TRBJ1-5	AWSRGELNQPQH
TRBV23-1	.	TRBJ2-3	ASSQSGRGVTDTQY
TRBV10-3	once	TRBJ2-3	AISPVRLAGVDTQY
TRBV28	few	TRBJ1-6	ASSLSVSPLH
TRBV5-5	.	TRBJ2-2	ASSQVERTGELF
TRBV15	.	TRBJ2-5	ATTGTYKETQY
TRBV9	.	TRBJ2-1	ASSVTSGRQPDEQF
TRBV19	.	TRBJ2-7	ASSPRDRGEQY
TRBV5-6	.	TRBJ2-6	ASILRGSGANVLT
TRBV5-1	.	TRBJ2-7	ASSFDRVYEQY
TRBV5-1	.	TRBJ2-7	ASSFAGEDEQY
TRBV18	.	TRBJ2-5	ASSLTGGSKETQY
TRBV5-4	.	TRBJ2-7	ASSTLERGSYEQY
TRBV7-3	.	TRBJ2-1	ASSLRPTGDEQF
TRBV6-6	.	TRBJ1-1	ASSLNWAF
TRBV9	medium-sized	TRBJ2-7	ASSVPYRGGEQY
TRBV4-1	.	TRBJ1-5	ASSQAAAGSNQPQH
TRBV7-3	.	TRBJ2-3	ASSSAGRGDTQY
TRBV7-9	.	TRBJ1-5	ASSLGFGTGYLQPQH
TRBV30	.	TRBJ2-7	AWSGYEQY
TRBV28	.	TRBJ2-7	ASSLGTTSYEQY
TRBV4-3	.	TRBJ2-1	ASRNKSPFWPKISDEQF
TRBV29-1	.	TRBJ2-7	SVKVTSYEQY
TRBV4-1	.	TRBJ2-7	ASSSGGEQY
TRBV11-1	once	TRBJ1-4	ASSAPHEKLF
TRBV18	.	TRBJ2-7	ASSPESSGPYEQY
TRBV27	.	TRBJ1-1	ASTSGLQNTEAF
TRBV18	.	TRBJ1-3	ASSQLSAPKSGNTIY
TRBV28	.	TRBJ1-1	ASSAPTWSTEAF
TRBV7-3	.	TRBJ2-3	ASSFLGEVGHTQY
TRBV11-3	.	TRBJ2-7	ASSPLGPYEQY
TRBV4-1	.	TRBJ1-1	ASSQGQGMNTEAF
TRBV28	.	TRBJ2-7	ASSGHYRVYEQY